This T cell receptor (beta chain) was observed in a study of blood T cell repertoires in COVID-19. Study details: Recovered participants had two consecutive negative NP/OP PCR tests, healthcare professional clearance, or symptom resolution. The United States, Italy and Spain supplied acute and convalescent COVID-19 samples.

In the study's own analysis: It was from reference gene primer amplification that nucleated cell counts were estimated. Profiling relied on immunoSEQ multiplex PCR, and the TCRdb table lists in-frame clones only, not all of them. V, J and clone size were drawn from that table, and D and trimming were deduced from the DNA. Of a few hundred thousand clones in the sample, 87% were seen once. Residents of about two dozen US areas, aged roughly 18 to 89 years, made up the participants. Input material: PBMCs or T cells enriched from blood (not recorded which). This TCR came from a man under 40 in a cohort exposed to, infected with or recovered from COVID-19 (not recorded which).

The DNA of the CDR3 is TGTGCCACCTCAGTCGGCCTCGGGAACTATGGCTACACCTTC. It translates to CATSVGLGNYGYTF. This sequence joins TRBV5-4 and TRBJ1-2; D uncertain. Looked up from germline, CDR1 is SGHNT and CDR2 is YYREEE (reference sequence). The CDR3 totals 14 residues. V shed 9 bases and J shed 2 bases, with 17 bases lying between them.